The 24 T cell receptor beta chains below come from one sample, sequenced in a study of CD8 T cells in Susac syndrome. The RNA input was roughly 0.45 to 1 ug, and it was reverse transcribed with random hexamers. Using its own MiXCR run on the immunoSEQ multiplex PCR reads, TCRdb lists one record per CDR3 protein. The repertoire holds over 300,000 distinct CDR3 sequences, with 90% to 95% as singletons. The source material was CD4+ T cells from PBMCs. The receptors originated from a human donor with multiple sclerosis.

The chain has TRBV2 and TRBJ2-4, with 8 bases matching TRBD1. Losses at the gene ends were 5 bases for V and 0 bases for J; bases not matched to a gene: 6. Germline V gives CDR1 SNHLY, CDR2 FYNNEI. This CDR3 contains 16 residues. In nucleotides, the CDR3 is TGTGCCAGCAGTCCACAGGGGGTTCTAGCCAAAAACATTCAGTACTTC. This encodes CASSPQGVLAKNIQYF. Full variable domain (outside the CDR3, taken from reference TRBV2 and TRBJ2-4): EPEVTQTPSHQVTQMGQEVILRCVPISNHLYFYWYRQILGQKVEFLVSFYNNEISEKSEIFDDQFSVERPDGSNFTLKIRSTKLEDSAMYFCASSPQGVLAKNIQYFGAGTRLSVL.

V is TRBV12-3 or TRBV12-4 and J is TRBJ2-6; 12 nucleotides agree with TRBD2. V lost 3 bases and J lost 0; bases outside the gene matches: 3. The CDR3 is 18 residues long. The CDR3 DNA reads as TGTGCCAGCAGTTTCGGACTAGCGGGGATCTCTGGGGCCAACGTCCTGACTTTC. Translation gives CASSFGLAGISGANVLTF.

V gene TRBV7-9 combines with J gene TRBJ2-1; possibly TRBD1 or TRBD2 for D (5 bases each). Germline-derived CDR1 and CDR2 are SEHNR and FQNEAQ (reference sequence). This CDR3 comprises 13 residues. V was cut by 5 bases and J by 5 bases, with 10 bases left in between. DNA for the CDR3: TGTGCCAGCAGCCTGGGACGGGACAATGAGCAGTTCTTC. Translating gives CASSLGRDNEQFF.

The V call is TRBV6-1, the J call TRBJ2-5; D not certain. Germline CDR1 and CDR2: MNHNS and SASEGT. Trimming removed 3 bases at V and 5 bases at J, with 13 bases between. This CDR3 spans 14 amino acids. This chain's CDR3 is CASSDTGLRETQYF. The CDR3 coding sequence is TGTGCCAGCAGTGATACGGGTCTGAGGGAGACCCAGTACTTC.

V and J are TRBV19 and TRBJ1-4; D remains unclear. Per the germline V gene, CDR1 is LNHDA and CDR2 is SQIVND (reference sequence). V was cut by 8 bases and J by 7 bases, with 8 bases left in between. The CDR3 length is 11 residues. As DNA, the CDR3 is TGTGCCAGTGGTGGAATTGAAAAACTGTTTTTT. It is translated as CASGGIEKLFF.

The DNA of the CDR3 is TGTGCCACCAGCGCCAACTCCAGCACCCAGGGGGGAGGCTACACCTTC. Protein sequence: CATSANSSTQGGGYTF. The rearrangement links TRBV15 to TRBJ1-2, with 7 bases lining up with TRBD1. V dropped 5 bases and J dropped 8; count of bases not matched to a gene: 17. The CDR3 totals 16 residues. CDR1 is LNHNV and CDR2 is YYDKDF in the germline V gene (reference sequence).

The genes are TRBV5-1 and TRBJ2-3; TRBD2 might be the D (5 bases). The germline V gene encodes CDR1 SGHRS and CDR2 YFSETQ. Trimming took 0 bases from V and 4 from J, leaving 12 bases between them. This CDR3 is built from 15 residues. CDR3 nucleotide sequence: TGCGCCAGCAGCTTGGAGGGTAGCGAACCAGATACGCAGTATTTT. It specifies CASSLEGSEPDTQYF.

This chain uses TRBV6-5 with TRBJ2-3; the match to TRBD1 covers 8 bases. Germline lookup yields CDR1 MNHEY and CDR2 SVGAGI. V shed 5 bases, J shed 2 bases, and the junction held 6 bases outside the gene matches. The CDR3 has 15 amino acids. This CDR3 reads CASSTPDRATDTQYF. The CDR3 DNA sequence: TGTGCCAGCAGTACTCCGGACAGGGCCACAGATACGCAGTATTTT.

CDR3 protein: CASSGSPGDRGLPGASEAFF. CDR3 sequence (DNA): TGTGCCAGCAGCGGCAGCCCGGGGGACAGGGGGCTTCCAGGAGCCTCTGAAGCTTTCTTT. V gene TRBV11-1 combines with J gene TRBJ1-1, with 12 positions matching TRBD1. The CDR3 has 20 amino acids. Germline lookup yields CDR1 SGHAT and CDR2 FQDESV (reference sequence). V shed 5 bases, J shed 6 bases, and the junction held 22 bases outside the gene matches.

This chain links TRBV2 with TRBJ2-5, with D hard to call. Germline V lookup: CDR1 SNHLY, CDR2 FYNNEI. The CDR3 spans 13 residues. The ends were cut back, 6 bases at V and 3 bases at J, with 11 bases in the middle. The CDR3 protein is CASSQREKETQYF. The CDR3 DNA is TGTGCCAGCAGCCAGAGAGAAAAAGAGACCCAGTACTTC.

V is TRBV7-9 and J is TRBJ1-5, with no clear D. Germline V gives CDR1 SEHNR, CDR2 FQNEAQ (reference sequence). This CDR3 comprises 13 residues. Trimming left V 3 bases short and J 6 bases short, with 9 bases between. The CDR3 loop reads CASSFESSQPQHF. The CDR3 bases are TGTGCCAGCAGCTTCGAGTCTAGTCAGCCCCAGCATTTT.

This sequence joins TRBV7-9 and TRBJ2-3; D might be TRBD1 or TRBD2, each matching 5 bases. V dropped 1 base and J dropped 4 bases, with 9 bases sitting between them. The CDR3 consists of 14 residues. Looked up from germline, CDR1 is SEHNR and CDR2 is FQNEAQ (reference sequence). CDR3 sequence reads: CASSLGGSSDTQYF. The CDR3 DNA reads TGTGCCAGCAGCTTAGGGGGGAGTTCAGATACGCAGTATTTT.

The chain links TRBV6-5 to TRBJ2-7, with D perhaps matching TRBD2 (7 bases). This CDR3 is built from 17 residues. V lost 2 bases, J lost 7 bases, and 24 bases lay in between. The germline gives CDR1 MNHEY, CDR2 SVGAGI. For the CDR3, the DNA is TGTGCCAGCAGTTACGGGGGGGGCAGGGGCCAAGGTGGGGAGCAGTACTTC. Protein sequence: CASSYGGGRGQGGEQYF.

The chain uses TRBV3-1 and TRBJ2-2, with D possibly matching TRBD2 (6 bases). V lost 5 bases and J 2 bases, leaving 15 bases between the germline ends. From germline, CDR1 is LGHDT and CDR2 YNNKEL (reference sequence). This CDR3 has 16 amino acids. In DNA form, the CDR3 reads TGTGCCAGCAGCTCACCGACTAGGCGAAACACCGGGGAGCTGTTTTTT. It is translated as CASSSPTRRNTGELFF.

This clonotype was seen a single time. The rearrangement joins TRBV7-2 to TRBJ2-7; possible D gene TRBD1, 6 bases. Deletions cut 2 bases from V and 3 bases from J, with 11 bases between. The CDR3 runs to 14 residues. The germline V gene has CDR1 SGHTA and CDR2 FQGNSA. The chain's CDR3 is CASSLRQDLYEQYF. Here the CDR3 DNA reads TGTGCCAGCAGCTTACGACAGGACCTCTACGAGCAGTACTTC.

J is TRBJ1-1 and V is TRBV29-1; TRBD1 might be the D (5 bases). Deletions cut 4 bases from V and 0 bases from J, with 9 bases between. Germline-derived CDR1 and CDR2 are SQVTM and ANQGSEA. The CDR3 has 13 amino acids. CDR3 region: CSVGETVNTEAFF. The CDR3 DNA reads TGCAGCGTTGGCGAGACAGTGAACACTGAAGCTTTCTTT.

The chain has TRBV30 and TRBJ1-1, with D unresolved. V was shortened by 0 bases and J by 3 bases, with 11 bases between the two germline ends. The V gene's germline CDR1 is GTSNPN and CDR2 SVGIG (reference sequence). This CDR3 is built from 14 residues. The CDR3 loop reads CAWSVAVFDTEAFF. The CDR3 nucleotides read TGTGCCTGGAGTGTAGCAGTTTTTGACACTGAAGCTTTCTTT.

The V gene is TRBV18, the J gene TRBJ1-1; D gene ambiguous. CDR1 and CDR2 from the germline V gene are KGHSH and LQKENI. Trimming left V 8 bases short and J 5 bases short, with 18 bases between. This CDR3 has 14 amino acids. CDR3: CASAGASAVTEAFF. As DNA, the CDR3 is TGTGCCAGCGCTGGCGCAAGTGCGGTGACTGAAGCTTTCTTT.

The chain uses TRBV12-3 or TRBV12-4 and TRBJ2-1; no firm D call. The CDR3 sequence is 15 residues long. The V and J ends lost 3 bases and 5 bases respectively, with 14 bases between them. DNA for the CDR3: TGTGCCAGCAGTTTTTACGGCGACGCGGACAATGAGCAGTTCTTC. This sequence encodes CASSFYGDADNEQFF.

V is TRBV7-9 and J is TRBJ2-7; TRBD2 agrees at 10 bases. Trimming took 6 bases from V and 0 from J; bases not matched to a gene: 5. The CDR3 spans 15 residues. Per the germline V gene, CDR1 is SEHNR and CDR2 is FQNEAQ (reference sequence). The CDR3 region has the DNA TGTGCCAGCAGTTCCCTAGCGGGGGCCTCCTACGAGCAGTACTTC. This encodes CASSSLAGASYEQYF.

The chain is built from TRBV5-1 and TRBJ2-3; no reliable D call. The CDR3 loop spans 13 amino acids. Germline loops: CDR1 SGHRS, CDR2 YFSETQ. V was shortened by 5 bases and J by 0 bases, with 7 bases between the two germline ends. In DNA, the CDR3 is TGCGCCAGCAGTAACCCTAGCACAGATACGCAGTATTTT. This gives the protein CASSNPSTDTQYF.

This sequence joins TRBV20-1 and TRBJ2-7; D gene unclear. CDR1 DFQATT and CDR2 SNEGSKA come from the germline V gene (reference sequence). Trimming stripped 5 bases from V and 0 bases from J, with 5 bases between. The CDR3 sequence is 11 residues long. The CDR3 nucleotides read TGCAGTGCTGGGTCCTCCTACGAGCAGTACTTC. Its translation is CSAGSSYEQYF.

The sample holds one count of this clonotype. The J gene is TRBJ2-3, the V gene TRBV7-9, with TRBD2 matching 7 bases. The CDR3 is made up of 18 amino acids. J lost 4 bases, V lost 1 base, and 14 bases had no gene match. From germline, CDR1 is SEHNR and CDR2 FQNEAQ (reference sequence). In DNA, the CDR3 is TGTGCCAGCAGCTTAGGCATCAAGCGGGACCGGGCAGCAGATACGCAGTATTTT. It specifies CASSLGIKRDRAADTQYF.

The chain has TRBV2 and TRBJ2-6; 7 positions match TRBD2. Germline CDR1 SNHLY, CDR2 FYNNEI. The CDR3 has 16 residues. V shed 7 bases, J shed 0 bases, and the junction held 6 bases outside the gene matches. In DNA form, the CDR3 reads TGTGCCAGCAAGCGGGACGGCAGCTCTGGGGCCAACGTCCTGACTTTC. Amino acid sequence: CASKRDGSSGANVLTF.